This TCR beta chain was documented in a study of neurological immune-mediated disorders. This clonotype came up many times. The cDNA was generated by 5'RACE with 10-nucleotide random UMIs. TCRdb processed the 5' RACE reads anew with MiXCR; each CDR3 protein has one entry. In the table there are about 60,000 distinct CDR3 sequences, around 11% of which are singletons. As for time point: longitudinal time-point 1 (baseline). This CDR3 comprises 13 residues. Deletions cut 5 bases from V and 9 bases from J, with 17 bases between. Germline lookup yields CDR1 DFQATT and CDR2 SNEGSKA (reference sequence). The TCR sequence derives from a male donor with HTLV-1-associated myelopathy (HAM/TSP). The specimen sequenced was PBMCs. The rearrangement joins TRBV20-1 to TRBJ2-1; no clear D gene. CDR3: CSAPPTGVGEQFF. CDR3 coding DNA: TGCAGTGCTCCTCCTACTGGGGTTGGTGAGCAGTTCTTC.